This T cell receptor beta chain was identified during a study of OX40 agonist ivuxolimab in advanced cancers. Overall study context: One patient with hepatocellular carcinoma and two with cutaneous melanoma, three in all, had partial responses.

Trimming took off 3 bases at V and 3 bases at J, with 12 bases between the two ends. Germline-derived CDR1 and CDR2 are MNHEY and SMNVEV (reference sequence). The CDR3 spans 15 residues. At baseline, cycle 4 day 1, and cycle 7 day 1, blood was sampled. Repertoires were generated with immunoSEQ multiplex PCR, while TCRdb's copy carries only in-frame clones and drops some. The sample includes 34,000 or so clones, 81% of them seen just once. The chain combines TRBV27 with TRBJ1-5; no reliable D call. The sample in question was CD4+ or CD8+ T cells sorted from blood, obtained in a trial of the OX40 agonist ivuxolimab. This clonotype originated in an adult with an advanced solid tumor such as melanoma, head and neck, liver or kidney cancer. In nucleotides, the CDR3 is TGTGCCAGCAGTTTTTTAGCGGGGTCCAATCAGCCCCAGCATTTT. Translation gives CASSFLAGSNQPQHF.